These 10 T cell receptor beta chains were all obtained from the same sample, sequenced in a study of blood T cell repertoires in COVID-19. Sequencing used immunoSEQ multiplex PCR; TCRdb keeps in-frame clones, though not all of them. The sample has tens of thousands of clones, approximately 80% seen once. Sequencing was carried out using peripheral blood. Source of these receptors: a man aged 70-80 years with active COVID-19.

This chain connects TRBV9 to TRBJ2-1; TRBD1 agrees at 9 bases. Germline trimming cut 1 base from V and 7 bases from J; bases unmatched to any gene: 6. The germline gives CDR1 SGDLS, CDR2 YYNGEE. The CDR3 is 15 amino acids. The CDR3 protein is CASSVQQGAWNEQFF. CDR3 in DNA: TGTGCCAGCAGCGTACAACAGGGGGCTTGGAATGAGCAGTTCTTC.

The gene calls are TRBV29-1 and TRBJ2-1, with 9 bases that match TRBD2. Germline V lookup: CDR1 SQVTM, CDR2 ANQGSEA. This CDR3 has 17 amino acids. The V and J ends lost 5 bases and 7 bases, in that order; junction bases with no gene match: 18. CDR3 protein: CSVKGGAASGIGNEQFF. The CDR3 nucleotides are TGCAGCGTTAAAGGGGGGGCGGCTAGCGGGATAGGGAATGAGCAGTTCTTC.

The V call is TRBV6-1, the J call TRBJ1-5; D gene unclear. This CDR3 comprises 15 residues. Deletions cut 1 base from V and 7 bases from J, with 14 bases between. The germline CDR1 and CDR2 sequences are MNHNS and SASEGT. As DNA, the CDR3 is TGTGCCAGCAGTGAAGGCGCGGCAGTAGGACAGCCCCAGCATTTT. The encoded protein is CASSEGAAVGQPQHF.

The chain is built from TRBV19 and TRBJ2-7; maybe TRBD2 (5 bases). Germline values: CDR1 LNHDA, CDR2 SQIVND (reference sequence). This CDR3 region has 14 residues. The V gene lost 7 bases and the J gene lost 2 bases, with 15 bases spanning the gap. This CDR3 is CASKREEGTYEQYF. The CDR3 bases are TGTGCCAGTAAAAGAGAAGAGGGAACCTACGAGCAGTACTTC.

About this clone itself: The DNA is omitted, as the CDR3 cannot be located on it reliably, and the CDR3 follows TCRdb's listing. The rearrangement links TRBV2 to TRBJ2-7; the DNA was not used to check the table's D call, TRBD1. In germline, CDR1 is SNHLY, CDR2 FYNNEI. The CDR3 numbers 14 amino acids, ends counted. CDR3 residues: CASSVGQGAGQRHF.

V usage is TRBV3-1 (or the pseudogene TRBV3-2) and J usage is TRBJ1-1, with 7 bases matching TRBD1. The CDR3 spans 14 residues. Germline CDR1 LGHDT, CDR2 YNNKEL (reference sequence). V gave up 1 base and J gave up 4 bases; unmatched junction bases: 3. CDR3 residues: CASSQGNRGTEAFF. CDR3 DNA: TGTGCCAGCAGCCAAGGCAACAGGGGCACTGAAGCTTTCTTT.

This clone occurred once. The gene calls are TRBV7-9 and TRBJ1-1; 8 bases map to TRBD1. Germline V lookup: CDR1 SEHNR, CDR2 FQNEAQ (reference sequence). CDR3 length: 15 residues. V was pared by 5 bases and J by 3 bases, with 8 bases of the junction left unmatched. The CDR3 reads CASSQLQGGDTEAFF. CDR3 in DNA: TGTGCCAGCAGCCAACTACAGGGGGGAGACACTGAAGCTTTCTTT.

This chain uses TRBV5-1 with TRBJ2-7, with D maybe TRBD2 (5 bases). Germline values: CDR1 SGHRS, CDR2 YFSETQ. This CDR3 is built from 13 residues. V was cut by 3 bases and J by 1 base, with 8 bases left in between. CDR3 protein: CASSSLESYEQYF. CDR3 nucleotide sequence: TGCGCCAGCAGCTCACTAGAATCCTACGAGCAGTACTTC.

The chain carries TRBV5-8 and TRBJ2-5; D perhaps matches TRBD2 (6 bases). This CDR3 contains 14 residues. Germline V lookup: CDR1 SGHTS, CDR2 YDEGEE. Trimming removed 1 base at V and 4 bases at J, with 11 bases between. In nucleotides, the CDR3 is TGTGCCAGCAGCTTGTCCGGGCGGGGAGAGACCCAGTACTTC. Protein: CASSLSGRGETQYF.

V usage is TRBV18 and J usage is TRBJ1-4, with D maybe TRBD1 (5 bases). The length of the CDR3 is 14 residues. Trimming removed 2 bases from V and 3 bases from J, with 7 bases in between. Per germline, CDR1 KGHSH and CDR2 LQKENI. CDR3 bases: TGTGCCAGCTCACCAGGGGCGGCTAATGAAAAACTGTTTTTT. Translated: CASSPGAANEKLFF.